This T cell receptor (beta chain) was recorded in a study of human T cells and chemical hapten exposure (dated by TCRdb to 2020 to 2023). Some background on the complete study: For sensitization, 2% DPC in acetone was applied to a roughly 2 cm by roughly 2 cm area of upper inner arm skin. Throughout the roughly 23-week study period, patients were also given weekly therapeutic DPC doses on the scalp. Patch testing on the upper back used Finn chambers containing 0.01% DPC, with scoring done after 6 days according to International Contact Dermatitis Research Group standards. The mostly female patient cohort included alopecia areata with under or over 50% scalp involvement, alopecia totalis and alopecia universalis. Libraries were pooled for sequencing, and per-sample TCR yields varied mainly because of small differences in library volumes within the pool. This study followed changes in the peripheral blood TCR repertoire in vivo during primary and secondary sensitization of alopecia patients to the hapten diphenylcyclopropenone (DPC). Patient blood was sampled pre-sensitization (week 0) and at 2, 6 and about 24 weeks after DPC sensitization. About 30 alopecia patients provided blood for TCR sequencing at one to four time points (pre-sensitization, 2, 6 and 24 weeks). The investigation overall reported the following: All patients had alopecia, a presumed autoimmune disease, so their immune response might differ from that of healthy individuals. DPC sensitization did not change the number of TCRs with a frequency above 1 in 1000, and there was no evidence of changes in global repertoire structure. Expanded TCRs formed significantly more large CDR3 similarity clusters than pre-sensitization or healthy control sets, consistent with antigen-driven responses. After repeated subsampling, changes were observed in the strength of the expansion versus patch-test correlation and in the threshold at which the correlation became significant. Patch test score was positively correlated with the number of PT1 expanded TCRs, with significance at thresholds 8, 16 and 32 but not at 4.

This clonotype was seen many times. This receptor's antigen is unknown. Base qualities are missing; no much larger clone stands one base away. Spanning cysteine to phenylalanine, the CDR3 consists of 16 amino acids. The kept DNA is CDR3 alone, 48 bases in frame from the first base. Trimmed from V: 6 bases; trimmed from J: 6 bases; junction bases lacking a gene match: 12. CDR1 and CDR2 (DFQATT, SNEGSKA) derive from the germline V gene (reference sequence). The time point label here, explained by the study, means: patch test 2, 6 weeks after DPC sensitization. The label giving this sample's treatment or condition can be read as: therapeutic diphenylcyclopropenone sensitization with weekly scalp DPC. Blood at each patch-test visit was drawn before the patch test was applied. Eligible patients were aged 18 to 70, diagnosed with alopecia, deemed suitable for DPC therapy, and excluded if pregnant. Total RNA was extracted from unfractionated whole blood collected in Tempus Blood RNA tubes.

Library creation used RACE. TCRdb shows the sequencer as NextSeq 500. During library preparation, unique molecular identifiers were attached to individual cDNA molecules so that TCRs could be counted quantitatively and reproducibly. From each blood RNA sample, both TCR alpha and TCR beta chains were sequenced. The source study handled its data this way. A median of about 89,000 TCRs per sample was observed, with a range of about 23,224 to 700,000. The Decombinator software suite was used to annotate the V, J and CDR3 of the TCR reads. Every sample was subsampled to the same number of TCRs (28,000) for the PS versus PT1 abundance plots. Expanded TCRs were defined as absent before sensitization and observed at least eight times at the 2-week time point. TCRdb redid the processing of the public reads, applying fastp at Q25 and MiXCR, and retained in-frame beta chains. Merged by CDR3 protein, the rows form single entries marked with the most common genes and DNA. The V and J calls were determined by TCRdb, not by the authors. Within this sample are 140,000 or so distinct CDR3 sequences, with roughly 10% of them counted one time only. Less than 1.5% of the sample comes from the top ten.

This specimen was whole blood, taken in connection with sensitization to the hapten diphenylcyclopropenone (DPC). The sequence joins TRBV20-1 to TRBJ2-7; 15 central bases correspond to TRBD2. The clonotype was recovered from a woman in her forties or fifties with alopecia areata. Some clones in this sample may be carry-over from other donors' samples. The nucleotide sequence reads TGCAGTGCCGTCGGACTAGCGGGAGGGCGAGTAGGCGAGCAGTACTTC. It specifies CSAVGLAGGRVGEQYF.